What follows are 26 T cell receptor beta chains derived from one specimen sequenced in a study of T cell changes during pregnancy in multiple sclerosis (dated by TCRdb to between 2018 and 2020). Library preparation employed the immunoSEQ multiplex PCR assay. TCRdb mirrors the immuneACCESS table, restricted to in-frame sequences. Some clones are absent from its copies; in checked studies, under half trace to an unresolved V gene, and the reason for the others is unknown. Here the sample has about 120,000 clones; approximately 94% occur a single time. The top ten constitute approximately 6.2% of the sample. The sequences come from peripheral blood, collected before pregnancy. The receptor set was obtained from a female donor with multiple sclerosis, enrolled in a pregnancy study.

The chain recombines TRBV27 with TRBJ1-3, with D possibly being TRBD1 (6 bases). The CDR3 is 15 amino acids. Germline loops: CDR1 MNHEY, CDR2 SMNVEV (reference sequence). Trimming pared 5 bases from V and 2 bases from J, leaving 13 bases between. CDR3 sequence: CASSTLRGPGNTIYF. DNA for the CDR3: TGTGCCAGCAGTACTCTCAGGGGTCCTGGAAACACCATATATTTT.

The V call is TRBV9, the J call TRBJ1-1, with 10 bases aligning to TRBD1. The junction had 9 bases not matched to a gene; V was cut back by 3 bases and J by 4 bases. This CDR3 is 16 amino acids long. Germline CDR1 reads SGDLS; CDR2 reads YYNGEE. This chain's CDR3 is CASSGPGQGLFTEAFF. In DNA, the CDR3 is TGTGCCAGCAGCGGGCCGGGACAGGGGTTGTTCACTGAAGCTTTCTTT.

The rearrangement links TRBV7-9 to TRBJ2-5; 8 nucleotides align to TRBD1. This CDR3 has 13 amino acids. The J segment lost 5 bases and the V segment lost 1 base, leaving 0 bases of the junction unmatched. Germline CDR1 reads SEHNR; CDR2 reads FQNEAQ (reference sequence). The CDR3 coding sequence is TGTGCCAGCAGCTTAGGACAGGGGGAGACCCAGTACTTC. Encoded protein: CASSLGQGETQYF.

This chain links TRBV5-5 with TRBJ2-5; D might be TRBD1 (5 bases). CDR1 and CDR2 (germline): SGHKS, YYEKEE (reference sequence). The V end lost 3 bases, the J end lost 4 bases, and 16 bases lay between the germline ends. The CDR3 runs 15 residues. The chain's CDR3 is CASSWGPESSETQYF. The DNA of the CDR3 is TGTGCCAGCAGCTGGGGCCCTGAGAGCTCAGAGACCCAGTACTTC.

The chain recombines TRBV6-5 with TRBJ1-6; 9 bases are a match to TRBD1. J lost 6 bases, V lost 7 bases, and 7 bases had no gene match. This CDR3 has 15 amino acids. Germline V gives CDR1 MNHEY, CDR2 SVGAGI. The CDR3 DNA follows: TGTGCCAGCACCCAGGGACAGGGTGGTAATTCACCCCTCCACTTT. Its translation is CASTQGQGGNSPLHF.

CDR3 residues: CASSRLGTSGSGEQYF. CDR3 sequence (DNA): TGTGCCAGCAGCCGCCTTGGGACTAGCGGGAGCGGGGAGCAGTACTTC. The chain carries TRBV4-2 and TRBJ2-7; 14 bases agree with TRBD2. This CDR3 has 16 residues. The V gene end was trimmed by 4 bases and the J gene end by 7 bases; junction bases not matched to a gene: 9. CDR1 and CDR2 from the germline V gene are LGHNA and YNFKEQ.

The J gene is TRBJ1-5, the V gene TRBV30; no firm D call. This CDR3 spans 12 amino acids. Germline lookup yields CDR1 GTSNPN and CDR2 SVGIG (reference sequence). The V gene lost 1 base and the J gene lost 6 bases, with 7 bases spanning the gap. The CDR3 here is CAWSARGQPQHF. The CDR3, as DNA: TGTGCCTGGAGTGCTCGGGGTCAGCCCCAGCATTTT. The full variable domain, with the rest looked up from reference TRBV30 and TRBJ1-5, is SQTIHQWPATLVQPVGSPLSLECTVEGTSNPNLYWYRQAAGRGLQLLFYSVGIGQISSEVPQNLSASRPQDRQFILSSKKLLLSDSGFYLCAWSARGQPQHFGDGTRLSIL.

The V call is TRBV30, the J call TRBJ2-1, with D perhaps TRBD1 (5 bases). Trimming took 0 bases from V and 3 from J, leaving 15 bases between them. CDR1 and CDR2 from the germline V gene are GTSNPN and SVGIG (reference sequence). The CDR3 loop spans 16 amino acids. CDR3 protein: CAWSVPSHRYYNEQFF. For the CDR3, the DNA is TGTGCCTGGAGTGTACCTTCCCACAGGTACTACAATGAGCAGTTCTTC.

This chain connects TRBV5-1 to TRBJ1-1; 8 positions agree with TRBD1. The CDR3 consists of 14 residues. Germline values: CDR1 SGHRS, CDR2 YFSETQ. Trimming took 3 bases from V and 1 from J; bases not matched to a gene: 2. The CDR3 spells CASSSGTGNTEAFF. The CDR3 coding sequence is TGCGCCAGCAGCTCCGGGACAGGGAACACTGAAGCTTTCTTT. Variable domain in full (rest from reference TRBV5-1 and TRBJ1-1): KAGVTQTPRYLIKTRGQQVTLSCSPISGHRSVSWYQQTPGQGLQFLFEYFSETQRNKGNFPGRFSGRQFSNSRSEMNVSTLELGDSALYLCASSSGTGNTEAFFGQGTRLTVV.

The chain is built from TRBV7-9 and TRBJ1-1, with TRBD1 matching 8 bases. Looked up from germline, CDR1 is SEHNR and CDR2 is FQNEAQ (reference sequence). The V gene end was trimmed by 1 base and the J gene end by 7 bases; junction bases not matched to a gene: 5. This CDR3 is 14 amino acids long. DNA of the CDR3: TGTGCCAGCAGCTTAGGGACAGGGCCCATTGAAGCTTTCTTT. Encoded protein: CASSLGTGPIEAFF.

The chain uses TRBV6-1 and TRBJ1-4; D is unresolved. The CDR3 runs 17 residues. V was pared by 2 bases and J by 4 bases, with 17 bases between. Germline V gene data show CDR1 as MNHNS and CDR2 as SASEGT. DNA of the CDR3: TGTGCCAGCAGTGAAATAGGCACAGTTACTTTTAATGAAAAACTGTTTTTT. It encodes CASSEIGTVTFNEKLFF.

The chain has TRBV29-1 and TRBJ1-2; possibly TRBD1 for D (5 bases). Trimming took off 5 bases at V and 5 bases at J, with 18 bases between the two ends. There are 14 residues in the CDR3. Germline-derived CDR1 and CDR2 are SQVTM and ANQGSEA. Written as DNA, the CDR3 is TGCAGCGTTCGTCCCGGGGGGGGGTTTTATGGCTACACCTTC. Residues: CSVRPGGGFYGYTF.

The rearrangement uses TRBV7-9 and TRBJ1-2; TRBD1 is a possible D gene (6 bases). V lost 8 bases and J lost 2, with 12 bases in between. The germline gives CDR1 SEHNR, CDR2 FQNEAQ (reference sequence). The CDR3 is made up of 13 amino acids. This CDR3 is CASRQDSNYGYTF. The CDR3 bases are TGTGCCAGCCGACAGGACAGCAACTATGGCTACACCTTC.

This clone was found once. The chain couples TRBV19 to TRBJ2-1; D may be TRBD2 (5 bases). CDR1 is LNHDA and CDR2 is SQIVND in the germline V gene (reference sequence). V lost 8 bases, J lost 6 bases, and 23 bases lay in between. The CDR3 runs to 16 residues. The CDR3 DNA sequence: TGTGCCAGTGCCCAAGGACCGGGATTTCGGATCAATGAGCAGTTCTTC. It codes for CASAQGPGFRINEQFF.

The genes are TRBV28 and TRBJ2-1, with TRBD2 identical over 9 bases. CDR3 length: 18 amino acids. Germline assignment: CDR1 MDHEN and CDR2 SYDVKM. Trimming removed 6 bases from V and 0 bases from J; junction bases left unmatched: 12. CDR3 coding DNA: TGTGCCAGCAGCTTAAGGCTAGCGGGGCCCGCCTCCTACAATGAGCAGTTCTTC. Protein sequence: CASSLRLAGPASYNEQFF.

V gene TRBV6-4 combines with J gene TRBJ2-1; 9 nucleotides align to TRBD1. Germline CDR1 is MRHNA and CDR2 is SNTAGT. Trimming cost V 8 bases and J 9 bases; bases outside gene matches: 8. CDR3 length: 13 residues. CDR3 sequence: CASARDREGEQFF. In DNA, the CDR3 is TGTGCCAGCGCCCGGGACAGGGAGGGTGAGCAGTTCTTC.

V usage is TRBV18 and J usage is TRBJ1-4; no firm D call. The V gene lost 5 bases and the J gene lost 3 bases, with 7 bases spanning the gap. Germline V gene lookup returns CDR1 KGHSH and CDR2 LQKENI. This CDR3 spans 13 amino acids. CDR3 nucleotide sequence: TGTGCCAGCTCATTAACAGCTAATGAAAAACTGTTTTTT. As protein: CASSLTANEKLFF.

The chain is built from TRBV5-8 and TRBJ1-1, with 8 nucleotides matching TRBD1. The CDR3 consists of 14 residues. The ends lost 4 bases at V and 0 bases at J; junction bases unmatched: 2. The germline V gene encodes CDR1 SGHTS and CDR2 YDEGEE. The CDR3 loop reads CASSLRGLNTEAFF. DNA of the CDR3: TGTGCCAGCAGCCTCAGGGGGCTGAACACTGAAGCTTTCTTT.

The rearrangement joins TRBV30 to TRBJ1-4; no clear D gene. This CDR3 contains 13 residues. V lost 5 bases, J lost 8 bases, and 15 bases lay in between. CDR1 and CDR2 from the germline V gene are GTSNPN and SVGIG (reference sequence). CDR3 region: CAWGEVRSEKLFF. In DNA, the CDR3 is TGTGCCTGGGGGGAGGTGCGGAGCGAAAAACTGTTTTTT.

The V and J genes are TRBV28 and TRBJ1-3; D remains unclear. Germline assignment: CDR1 MDHEN and CDR2 SYDVKM. V lost 6 bases, J lost 0 bases, and 6 bases lay in between. CDR3 length equals 13 residues. CDR3 residues: CASRLSSGNTIYF. Here the CDR3 DNA reads TGTGCCAGCAGACTAAGCTCTGGAAACACCATATATTTT.

This chain joins TRBV6-1 and TRBJ2-7; D possibly corresponds to TRBD1 (6 bases). The germline V gene encodes CDR1 MNHNS and CDR2 SASEGT. V lost 5 bases, J lost 2 bases, and 10 bases lay in between. This CDR3 is 13 amino acids long. The CDR3 sequence: CASSWAGAYEQYF. The CDR3 DNA follows: TGTGCCAGCAGTTGGGCAGGGGCCTACGAGCAGTACTTC.

This rearrangement joins TRBV14 to TRBJ2-7; TRBD2 might be the D (5 bases). CDR3 size: 13 residues. Per germline, CDR1 SGHDN and CDR2 FVKESK. V was trimmed by 5 bases and J by 4 bases, leaving 12 bases between them. CDR3 protein: CASSATRFYEQYF. As DNA, the CDR3 is TGTGCCAGCAGCGCAACTAGATTTTACGAGCAGTACTTC.

The J gene is TRBJ2-3, the V gene TRBV28, with 9 bases fitting TRBD2. The CDR3 runs to 15 residues. CDR1 and CDR2 (germline): MDHEN, SYDVKM. Germline trimming cut 2 bases from V and 6 bases from J; bases unmatched to any gene: 6. CDR3 bases: TGTGCCAGCAGTTTAGCGGGAGGGCCGGGTGATACGCAGTATTTT. Its protein product is CASSLAGGPGDTQYF.

This clone was detected once. V gene TRBV11-3 combines with J gene TRBJ2-2; the D gene is possibly TRBD1 (5 bases). This CDR3 region has 16 residues. V lost 1 base and J lost 3, with 12 bases in between. Per germline, CDR1 SGHNT and CDR2 YENEEA. CDR3 in DNA: TGTGCCAGCAGCTTAGCTGGGCAGGGTTACACCGGGGAGCTGTTTTTT. Residues: CASSLAGQGYTGELFF. Variable domain in full (rest from reference TRBV11-3 and TRBJ2-2): EAGVVQSPRYKIIEKKQPVAFWCNPISGHNTLYWYLQNLGQGPELLIRYENEEAVDDSQLPKDRFSAERLKGVDSTLKIQPAELGDSAVYLCASSLAGQGYTGELFFGEGSRLTVL.

This chain joins TRBV6-1 and TRBJ1-6; D is perhaps TRBD1 (6 bases). The length of the CDR3 is 14 residues. The V gene's germline CDR1 is MNHNS and CDR2 SASEGT. The germline V and J ends were trimmed by 8 bases and 4 bases, with 12 bases remaining between them. This CDR3 reads CASSGTPYNSPLHF. The CDR3 DNA is TGTGCCAGCTCCGGGACACCTTATAATTCACCCCTCCACTTT.

The chain employs TRBV7-3 and TRBJ2-1; TRBD1 is a possible D gene (5 bases). This CDR3 comprises 16 residues. CDR1 is SGHTA and CDR2 is FQGTGA in the germline V gene. With 5 bases removed from V and 2 bases from J, the gap between germline ends came to 16 bases. The DNA for the CDR3 is TGTGCCAGCAGCCCCATGGGCCAGGGTCCCTACAATGAGCAGTTCTTC. It yields the protein CASSPMGQGPYNEQFF.